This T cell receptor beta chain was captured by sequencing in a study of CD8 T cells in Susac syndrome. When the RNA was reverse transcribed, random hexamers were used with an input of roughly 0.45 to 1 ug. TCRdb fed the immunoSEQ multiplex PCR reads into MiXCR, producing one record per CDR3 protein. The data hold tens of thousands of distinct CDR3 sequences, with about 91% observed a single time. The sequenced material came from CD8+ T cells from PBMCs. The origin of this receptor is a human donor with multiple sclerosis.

Here the CDR3 reads CASSGQGSTDTQYF. The CDR3 DNA reads as TGTGCCAGTAGTGGACAGGGTAGCACAGATACGCAGTATTTT. The genes are TRBV19 and TRBJ2-3; 8 nucleotides match TRBD1. The CDR3 has 14 residues. The germline CDR1 and CDR2 sequences are LNHDA and SQIVND (reference sequence). Trimming removed 5 bases from V and 0 bases from J; junction bases left unmatched: 1.